Below are 5 T cell receptor beta chains sequenced from a single sample in a study of OX40 agonist ivuxolimab in advanced cancers. The data were produced by immunoSEQ multiplex PCR, yet TCRdb's version contains in-frame clones alone and is incomplete. The sample has some 11,000 clones, 65% to 80% seen once. The sequencing here drew on CD4+ or CD8+ T cells sorted from blood, taken in a trial of the OX40 agonist ivuxolimab. Receptor source: an adult with an advanced solid tumor such as melanoma, head and neck, liver or kidney cancer.

The chain joins TRBV7-9 to TRBJ2-7; the D gene is possibly TRBD1 (6 bases). This CDR3 has 14 amino acids. Trimming took 4 bases from V and 2 from J, leaving 12 bases between them. Germline CDR1 is SEHNR and CDR2 is FQNEAQ (reference sequence). The CDR3 coding sequence is TGTGCCAGCAGCTCTAAAGGGACACCCTACGAGCAGTACTTC. Translation gives CASSSKGTPYEQYF.

As DNA, the CDR3 is TGTGCCAGCAGCTTAACCTTAGGGGACACTGAAGCTTTCTTT. Translated: CASSLTLGDTEAFF. The chain combines TRBV7-9 with TRBJ1-1; TRBD1 might be the D (5 bases). This CDR3 contains 14 residues. The ends were cut back, 2 bases at V and 3 bases at J, with 10 bases in the middle. Germline-derived CDR1 and CDR2 are SEHNR and FQNEAQ (reference sequence).

The rearrangement links TRBV28 to TRBJ2-2, with 9 bases aligning to TRBD1. The CDR3 extends over 15 amino acids. Germline CDR1 is MDHEN and CDR2 is SYDVKM. V trimming: 5 bases; J trimming: 6 bases; junction bases outside the gene matches: 7. In DNA form, the CDR3 reads TGTGCCAGCAGTCAAAGGGACAGGGTAGCCGGGGAGCTGTTTTTT. Protein sequence: CASSQRDRVAGELFF.

The chain couples TRBV6-5 to TRBJ1-1, with D uncertain. The V gene lost 5 bases and the J gene lost 7 bases, with 5 bases spanning the gap. Germline values: CDR1 MNHEY, CDR2 SVGAGI. The CDR3 spans 10 residues. Here the CDR3 reads CASSGDEAFF. In DNA, the CDR3 is TGTGCCAGCAGTGGCGATGAAGCTTTCTTT.

The gene calls are TRBV30 and TRBJ1-4; D is perhaps TRBD1 (5 bases). The CDR3 consists of 14 residues. Per the germline V gene, CDR1 is GTSNPN and CDR2 is SVGIG (reference sequence). V was pared by 2 bases and J by 4 bases, with 11 bases between. The CDR3 loop reads CAWSTGHYNEKLFF. In nucleotides, the CDR3 is TGTGCCTGGAGTACAGGCCACTATAATGAAAAACTGTTTTTT.